Shown below are 10 T cell receptor beta chains from a single sample sequenced in a study of blood T cell repertoires in COVID-19. This table comes from immunoSEQ multiplex PCR, and its TCRdb copy is limited to in-frame clones, with some not included. This sample yields hundreds of thousands of clones, of which approximately 85% are seen a single time; around 9.8% belongs to the top ten. Sequenced material: PBMCs or T cells enriched from blood (not recorded which). The origin of the receptors is a woman in her fifties or sixties with acute COVID-19.

The chain carries TRBV4-1 and TRBJ1-6; 7 bases match TRBD1. This CDR3 is 16 amino acids long. The germline gives CDR1 MGHRA, CDR2 YSYEKL. V lost 3 bases to trimming and J lost 4 bases; unmatched junction nucleotides: 6. The CDR3 nucleotides read TGCGCCAGCAGCCAGCCGACAGGGAGGTATAATTCACCCCTCCACTTT. Residues: CASSQPTGRYNSPLHF.

V usage is TRBV19 and J usage is TRBJ1-1; D is undetermined. Germline CDR1 and CDR2: LNHDA and SQIVND (reference sequence). The length of the CDR3 is 13 residues. The V end was cut by 2 bases, the J end by 1 base, with 5 bases between. The CDR3 loop reads CASSISGNTEAFF. The CDR3 DNA is TGTGCCAGTAGTATATCGGGGAACACTGAAGCTTTCTTT.

The genes are TRBV30 and TRBJ2-5; TRBD1 is a possible D gene (5 bases). This CDR3 comprises 12 residues. CDR1 is GTSNPN, CDR2 SVGIG, per germline (reference sequence). Trimming took off 3 bases at V and 4 bases at J, with 9 bases between the two ends. The CDR3 here is CAWSREGETQYF. CDR3 bases: TGTGCCTGGAGCAGGGAAGGAGAGACCCAGTACTTC.

The chain links TRBV19 to TRBJ2-3; 8 nucleotides line up with TRBD2. Germline V lookup: CDR1 LNHDA, CDR2 SQIVND (reference sequence). This CDR3 spans 15 amino acids. J lost 0 bases, V lost 9 bases, and 8 bases had no gene match. For the CDR3, the DNA is TGTGCCAGCCAGGCCCAGCGGGAGAGCACAGATACGCAGTATTTT. Its translation is CASQAQRESTDTQYF.

The chain employs TRBV10-3 and TRBJ2-7; D is perhaps TRBD2 (6 bases). Trimming left V 2 bases short and J 2 bases short, with 10 bases between. Germline V gives CDR1 ENHRY, CDR2 SYGVKD. This CDR3 has 14 amino acids. CDR3: CAISEGGTPYEQYF. In DNA form, the CDR3 reads TGTGCCATCAGTGAGGGGGGGACCCCCTACGAGCAGTACTTC.

This clone occurred once. The V call is TRBV14, the J call TRBJ1-2; D unclear. There are 16 residues in the CDR3. V lost 0 bases to trimming and J lost 0 bases, with 11 bases between them. Germline V gives CDR1 SGHDN, CDR2 FVKESK. The CDR3 DNA sequence: TGTGCCAGCAGCCAAGACCTTGGCGGTACTAACTATGGCTACACCTTC. Translation: CASSQDLGGTNYGYTF.

In this sample, this clone turned up a few times. The rearrangement uses TRBV30 and TRBJ1-1; D ambiguous. Deletions cut 2 bases from V and 1 base from J, with 8 bases between. CDR3 length: 13 residues. Germline V lookup: CDR1 GTSNPN, CDR2 SVGIG (reference sequence). CDR3 region: CAWSTARNTEAFF. The DNA for the CDR3 is TGTGCCTGGAGTACTGCGAGGAACACTGAAGCTTTCTTT.

The chain recombines TRBV15 with TRBJ1-1; 12 nucleotides line up with TRBD1. The CDR3 totals 15 residues. CDR1 is LNHNV, CDR2 YYDKDF, per germline (reference sequence). Trimming removed 3 bases from V and 4 bases from J; junction bases left unmatched: 3. The CDR3 protein is CATSRGQGASTEAFF. CDR3 in DNA: TGTGCCACCAGCAGGGGACAGGGGGCAAGCACTGAAGCTTTCTTT.

The V gene is TRBV6-2 or TRBV6-3, the J gene TRBJ2-2; D is possibly TRBD2 (6 bases). CDR1 and CDR2 from the germline V gene are MNHEY and SVGEGT. This CDR3 comprises 18 residues. Between the trimmed V and J ends, which lost 0 bases and 0 bases, there was a span of 14 bases. The CDR3 coding sequence is TGTGCCAGCAGTTACTCGAGGTCCGGGACTGCGAACACCGGGGAGCTGTTTTTT. This translates into CASSYSRSGTANTGELFF.

The count of this clone is one. The same CDR3 arises from other DNA sequences in this sample as well. The J gene is TRBJ1-1, the V gene TRBV30; 11 positions agree with TRBD1. The V segment lost 2 bases and the J segment 5 bases; nucleotides outside the gene matches: 1. CDR1 GTSNPN and CDR2 SVGIG come from the germline V gene (reference sequence). The CDR3 is 13 residues long. As DNA, the CDR3 is TGTGCCTGGAGTAGGGACAGGGGGACTGAAGCTTTCTTT. This codes for CAWSRDRGTEAFF.